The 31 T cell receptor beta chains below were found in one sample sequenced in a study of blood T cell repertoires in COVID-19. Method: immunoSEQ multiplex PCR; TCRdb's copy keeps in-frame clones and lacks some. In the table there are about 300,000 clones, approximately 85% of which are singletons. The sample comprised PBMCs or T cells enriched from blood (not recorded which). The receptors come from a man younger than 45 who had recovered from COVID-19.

For the CDR3, the DNA is TGTGCCAGCAGTTACGGGCAGGGAAATGACTCACCCCTCCACTTT. As protein: CASSYGQGNDSPLHF. The chain joins TRBV6-2 or TRBV6-3 to TRBJ1-6; a weak D match, TRBD1 (5 bases). The V gene lost 2 bases and the J gene lost 10 bases, with 15 bases spanning the gap. This CDR3 spans 15 amino acids. Germline CDR1 is MNHEY and CDR2 is SVGEGT.

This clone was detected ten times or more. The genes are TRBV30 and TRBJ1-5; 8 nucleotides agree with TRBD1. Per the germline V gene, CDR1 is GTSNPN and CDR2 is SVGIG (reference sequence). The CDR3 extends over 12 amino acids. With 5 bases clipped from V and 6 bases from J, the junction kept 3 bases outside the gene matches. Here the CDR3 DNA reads TGTGCCTGGGGACAGGGTTTTCAGCCCCAGCATTTT. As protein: CAWGQGFQPQHF.

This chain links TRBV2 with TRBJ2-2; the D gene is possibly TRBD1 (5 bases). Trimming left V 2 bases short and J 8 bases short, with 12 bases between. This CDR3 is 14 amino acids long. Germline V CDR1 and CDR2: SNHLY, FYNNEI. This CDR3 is CASSELGVVGELFF. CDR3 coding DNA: TGTGCCAGCAGTGAACTAGGGGTTGTAGGGGAGCTGTTTTTT.

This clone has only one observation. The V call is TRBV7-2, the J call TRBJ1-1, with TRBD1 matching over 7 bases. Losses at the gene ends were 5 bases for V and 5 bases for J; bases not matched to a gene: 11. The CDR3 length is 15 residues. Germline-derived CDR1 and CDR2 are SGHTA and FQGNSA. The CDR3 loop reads CASSQDRYKVTEAFF. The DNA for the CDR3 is TGTGCCAGCAGCCAGGACAGGTATAAAGTAACTGAAGCTTTCTTT.

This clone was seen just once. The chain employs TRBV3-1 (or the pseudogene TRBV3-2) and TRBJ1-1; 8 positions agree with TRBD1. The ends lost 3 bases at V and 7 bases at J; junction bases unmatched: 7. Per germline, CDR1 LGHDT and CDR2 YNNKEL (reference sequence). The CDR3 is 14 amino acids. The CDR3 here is CASSHGQGASEAFF. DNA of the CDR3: TGTGCCAGCAGCCACGGACAGGGCGCGAGTGAAGCTTTCTTT.

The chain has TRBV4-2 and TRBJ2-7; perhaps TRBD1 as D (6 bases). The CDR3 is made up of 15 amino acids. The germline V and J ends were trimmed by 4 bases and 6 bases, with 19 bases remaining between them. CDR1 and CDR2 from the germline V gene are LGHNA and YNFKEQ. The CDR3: CASSPAQGQFSEQYF. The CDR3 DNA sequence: TGTGCCAGCAGCCCTGCCCAAGGACAGTTCTCCGAGCAGTACTTC.

The CDR3 region has the DNA TGTGCCAAGACTGGTCTTAACTATGGCTACACCTTC. This gives the protein CAKTGLNYGYTF. This chain joins TRBV2 and TRBJ1-2; D remains unclear. V was cut by 10 bases and J by 1 base, with 10 bases left in between. The CDR3 sequence is 12 residues long. Germline V gives CDR1 SNHLY, CDR2 FYNNEI.

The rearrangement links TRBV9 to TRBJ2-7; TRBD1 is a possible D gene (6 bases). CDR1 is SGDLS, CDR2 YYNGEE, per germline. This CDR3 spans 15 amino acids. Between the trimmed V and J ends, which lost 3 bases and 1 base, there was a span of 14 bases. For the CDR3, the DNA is TGTGCCAGCAGCGCCGGGACACAGGCTTCCTACGAGCAGTACTTC. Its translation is CASSAGTQASYEQYF. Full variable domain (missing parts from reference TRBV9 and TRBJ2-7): DSGVTQTPKHLITATGQRVTLRCSPRSGDLSVYWYQQSLDQGLQFLIQYYNGEERAKGNILERFSAQQFPDLHSELNLSSLELGDSALYFCASSAGTQASYEQYFGPGTRLTVT.

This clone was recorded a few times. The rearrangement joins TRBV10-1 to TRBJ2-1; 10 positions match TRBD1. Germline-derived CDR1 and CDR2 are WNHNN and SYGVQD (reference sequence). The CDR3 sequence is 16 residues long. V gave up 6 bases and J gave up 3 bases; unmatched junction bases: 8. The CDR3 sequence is CASSYERDRGYNEQFF. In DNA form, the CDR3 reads TGCGCCAGCAGCTACGAACGGGACAGGGGCTACAATGAGCAGTTCTTC.

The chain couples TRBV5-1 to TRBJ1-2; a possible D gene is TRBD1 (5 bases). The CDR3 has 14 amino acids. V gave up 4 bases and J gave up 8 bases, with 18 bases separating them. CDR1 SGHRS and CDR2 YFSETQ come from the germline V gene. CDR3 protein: CASSPGFMRLGYTF. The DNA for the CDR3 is TGCGCCAGCAGCCCAGGGTTTATGAGGTTGGGCTACACCTTC.

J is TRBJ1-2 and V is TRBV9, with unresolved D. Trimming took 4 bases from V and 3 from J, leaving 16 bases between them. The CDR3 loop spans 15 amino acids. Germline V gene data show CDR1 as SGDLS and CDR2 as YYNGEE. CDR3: CASSSEASRHYGYTF. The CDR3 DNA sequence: TGTGCCAGCAGCTCGGAGGCTTCGAGACACTATGGCTACACCTTC.

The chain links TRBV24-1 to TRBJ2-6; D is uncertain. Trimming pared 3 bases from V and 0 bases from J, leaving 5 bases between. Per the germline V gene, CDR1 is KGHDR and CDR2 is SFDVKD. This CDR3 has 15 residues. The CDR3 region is CATSDTSSGANVLTF. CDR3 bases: TGTGCCACCAGTGATACGAGCTCTGGGGCCAACGTCCTGACTTTC.

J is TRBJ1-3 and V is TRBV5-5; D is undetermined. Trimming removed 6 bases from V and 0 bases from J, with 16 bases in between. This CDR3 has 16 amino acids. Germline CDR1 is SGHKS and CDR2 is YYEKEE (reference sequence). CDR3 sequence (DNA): TGTGCCAGCATCCCTCAGGTTCGGGGCTCTGGAAACACCATATATTTT. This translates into CASIPQVRGSGNTIYF.

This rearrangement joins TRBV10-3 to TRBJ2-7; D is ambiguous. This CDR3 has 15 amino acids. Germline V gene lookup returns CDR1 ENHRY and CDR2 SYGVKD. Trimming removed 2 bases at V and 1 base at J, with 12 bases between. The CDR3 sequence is CAISEPTQISYEQYF. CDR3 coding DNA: TGTGCCATCAGTGAGCCCACCCAGATATCCTACGAGCAGTACTTC.

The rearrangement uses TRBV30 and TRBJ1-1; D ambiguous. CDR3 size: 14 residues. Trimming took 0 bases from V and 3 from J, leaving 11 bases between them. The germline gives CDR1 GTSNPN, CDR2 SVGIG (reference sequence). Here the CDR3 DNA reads TGTGCCTGGAGTGTATTGGCGGATGACACTGAAGCTTTCTTT. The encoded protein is CAWSVLADDTEAFF.

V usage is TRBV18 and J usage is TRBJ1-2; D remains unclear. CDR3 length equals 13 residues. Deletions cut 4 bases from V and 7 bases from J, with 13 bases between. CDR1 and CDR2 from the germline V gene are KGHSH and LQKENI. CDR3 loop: CASSLVWEGGYTF. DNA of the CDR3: TGTGCCAGCTCACTCGTTTGGGAGGGTGGCTACACCTTC.

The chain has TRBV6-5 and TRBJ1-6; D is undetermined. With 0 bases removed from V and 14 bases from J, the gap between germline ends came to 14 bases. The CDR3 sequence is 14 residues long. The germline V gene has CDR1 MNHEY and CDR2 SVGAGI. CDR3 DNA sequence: TGTGCCAGCAGTTACTCCGACCCCCGAGGGTCCCTCCACTTT. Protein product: CASSYSDPRGSLHF.

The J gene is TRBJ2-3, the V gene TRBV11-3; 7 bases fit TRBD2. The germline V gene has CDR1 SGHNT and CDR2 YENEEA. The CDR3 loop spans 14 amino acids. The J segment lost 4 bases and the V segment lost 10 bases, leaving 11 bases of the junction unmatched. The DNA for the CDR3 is TGTGCCATCGGGGGGTCAGCCCATCCAGATACGCAGTATTTT. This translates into CAIGGSAHPDTQYF.

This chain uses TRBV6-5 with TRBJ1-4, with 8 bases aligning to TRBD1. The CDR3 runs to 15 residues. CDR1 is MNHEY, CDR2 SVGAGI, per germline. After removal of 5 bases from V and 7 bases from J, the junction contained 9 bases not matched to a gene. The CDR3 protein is CASSPVTGAVEKLFF. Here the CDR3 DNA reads TGTGCCAGCAGTCCTGTGACAGGGGCTGTTGAAAAACTGTTTTTT.

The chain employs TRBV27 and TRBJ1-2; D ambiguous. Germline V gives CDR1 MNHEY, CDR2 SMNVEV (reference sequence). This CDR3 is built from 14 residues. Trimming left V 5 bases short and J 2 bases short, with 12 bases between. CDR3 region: CASSPEYLNYGYTF. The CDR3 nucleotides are TGTGCCAGCAGTCCCGAATACCTAAACTATGGCTACACCTTC.

For the CDR3, the DNA is TGTGCCAGTAGTCATCGGGACAGCTATGGCTACACCTTC. It specifies CASSHRDSYGYTF. V usage is TRBV19 and J usage is TRBJ1-2; TRBD1 matches 7 bases. This CDR3 is 13 amino acids long. V lost 5 bases to trimming and J lost 4 bases; unmatched junction nucleotides: 4. Per the germline V gene, CDR1 is LNHDA and CDR2 is SQIVND (reference sequence).

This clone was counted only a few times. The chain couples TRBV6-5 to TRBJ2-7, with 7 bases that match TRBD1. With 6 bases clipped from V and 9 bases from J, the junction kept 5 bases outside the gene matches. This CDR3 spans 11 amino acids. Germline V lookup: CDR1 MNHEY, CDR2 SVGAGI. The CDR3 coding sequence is TGTGCCAGCAGCCTGGGACAGATGCAGTACTTC. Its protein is CASSLGQMQYF.

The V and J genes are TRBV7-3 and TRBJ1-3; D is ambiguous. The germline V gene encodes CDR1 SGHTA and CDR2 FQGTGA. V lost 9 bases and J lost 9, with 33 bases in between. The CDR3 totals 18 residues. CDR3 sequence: CASRATLITDTIVGTIYF. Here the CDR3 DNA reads TGTGCCAGTCGCGCGACCCTAATAACAGACACAATCGTTGGCACCATATATTTT.

The CDR3 region has the DNA TGTGCCAGCAGCCGAGGACAGGGAGAGACCCAGTACTTC. Amino acid sequence: CASSRGQGETQYF. This chain connects TRBV5-4 to TRBJ2-5; TRBD1 matches at 8 bases. Trimming cost V 4 bases and J 4 bases; bases outside gene matches: 3. The CDR3 is made up of 13 amino acids. Germline CDR1 is SGHNT and CDR2 is YYREEE (reference sequence).

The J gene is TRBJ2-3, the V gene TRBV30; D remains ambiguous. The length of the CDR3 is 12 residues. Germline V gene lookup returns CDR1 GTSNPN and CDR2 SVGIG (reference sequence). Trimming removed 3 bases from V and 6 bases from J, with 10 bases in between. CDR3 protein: CAWSKIPDTQYF. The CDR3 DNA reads TGTGCCTGGAGCAAAATTCCCGATACGCAGTATTTT.

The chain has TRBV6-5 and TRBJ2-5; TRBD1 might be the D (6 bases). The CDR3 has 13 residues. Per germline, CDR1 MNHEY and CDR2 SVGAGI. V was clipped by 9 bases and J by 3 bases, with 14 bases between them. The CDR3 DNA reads TGTGCCAGGACAGGATACCTGGAAGAGACCCAGTACTTC. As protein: CARTGYLEETQYF.

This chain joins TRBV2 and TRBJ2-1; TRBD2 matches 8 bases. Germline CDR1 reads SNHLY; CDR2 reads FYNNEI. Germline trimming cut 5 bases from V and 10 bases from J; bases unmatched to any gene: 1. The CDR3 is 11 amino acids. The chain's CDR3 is CASSIAGEQFF. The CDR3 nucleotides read TGTGCCAGCAGTATAGCGGGGGAGCAGTTCTTC.

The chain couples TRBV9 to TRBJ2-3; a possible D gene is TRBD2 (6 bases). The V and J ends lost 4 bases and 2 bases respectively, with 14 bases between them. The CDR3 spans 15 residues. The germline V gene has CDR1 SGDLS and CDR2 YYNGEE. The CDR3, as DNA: TGTGCCAGCAGCTCCAGACTAGAATACACAGATACGCAGTATTTT. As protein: CASSSRLEYTDTQYF.

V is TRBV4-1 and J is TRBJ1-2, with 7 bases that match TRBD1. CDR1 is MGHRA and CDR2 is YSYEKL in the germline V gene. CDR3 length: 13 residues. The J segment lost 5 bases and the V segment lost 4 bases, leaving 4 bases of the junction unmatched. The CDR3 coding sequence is TGCGCCAGCAGCCTCGAACAGGGGTATGGCTACACCTTC. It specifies CASSLEQGYGYTF.

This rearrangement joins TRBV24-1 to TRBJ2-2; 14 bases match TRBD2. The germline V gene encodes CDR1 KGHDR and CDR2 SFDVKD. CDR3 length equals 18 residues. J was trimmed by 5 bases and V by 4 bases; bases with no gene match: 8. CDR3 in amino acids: CATSDSRLAGGHTGELFF. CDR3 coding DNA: TGTGCCACCAGTGACTCTAGACTAGCGGGGGGGCATACCGGGGAGCTGTTTTTT.

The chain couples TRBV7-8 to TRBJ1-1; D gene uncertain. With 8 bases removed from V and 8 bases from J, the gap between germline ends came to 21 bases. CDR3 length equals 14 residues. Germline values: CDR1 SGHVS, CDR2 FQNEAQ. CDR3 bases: TGTGCCAGCGAAGCGGGCTTCACCTTCACGGAAGCTTTCTTT. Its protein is CASEAGFTFTEAFF.